This TCR beta chain was identified during a study of CXCR3-negative and CXCR3-positive naive CD8 T cells. 5' RACE with UMI labels generated the TRB cDNA libraries. TCRdb re-called the 5' RACE reads and shows each CDR3 protein once, DNA omitted. The ten top clones account for approximately 0.82%, within a sample of over 70,000 distinct CDR3 sequences. Study-wide points: CXCR3-negative naive cells had less hydrophobic TRB CDR3s than did CXCR3-positive naive cells.

Note on this clonotype: Its antigen remains unknown.

Per the germline V gene, CDR1 is MDHEN and CDR2 is SYDVKM. The CDR3 is 14 residues long. This TCR was recovered from a human donor in good health. Some clones in this sample may be carry-over from other donors' samples. V is TRBV28 and J is TRBJ2-7; TCRdb designates TRBD1, a call that cannot be tested without DNA. The specimen sequenced was naive CXCR3+ CD8+ T cells from blood. As for subset: CD45RO-CCR7+CD27+CD95- naive CD8+ T cells expressing CXCR3 (TNR3+). The CDR3 region is CASNSDRGRNEQYF.